This T cell receptor beta chain was sequenced in a study of graft-versus-host responses after intestinal transplantation. Overall study: Isolated intestinal, liver-intestinal, or multivisceral transplants were what recipients had.

Produced via immunoSEQ multiplex PCR; TCRdb's table is partial and in-frame only. Of 85,000 to 100,000 clones in the sample, more than 75% were seen once. Looked up from germline, CDR1 is SGDLS and CDR2 is YYNGEE. Trimming removed 3 bases at V and 7 bases at J, with 8 bases between. The CDR3 totals 13 residues. The receptor's source is a human patient who received an intestinal transplant, so some T cells may come from the graft donor. The chain carries TRBV9 and TRBJ1-6; perhaps TRBD1 as D (6 bases). The sequencing used PBMCs, collected 255 days after intestinal transplant. CDR3 loop: CASSDRENSPLHF. The CDR3 DNA is TGTGCCAGCAGCGACAGGGAAAATTCACCCCTCCACTTT.